This TCR beta chain was observed in a study of Ad26.COV2.S vaccination and SARS-CoV-2 variants. Study outcomes and limitations: Vaccinated and placebo-treated recipients had similar non-spike TCR breadth.

Only in-frame clones appear in the TCRdb table, and some are missing; sequencing was by immunoSEQ multiplex PCR. The sample lists roughly 510,000 clones, 87% occurring once. In the case of this clone: The target antigen is unknown.

Treatment given: approximately 18 received Ad26.COV2.S at low or high dose, single or two shots; roughly five received placebo; per-sample allocation not given. Following the first vaccine or placebo injection, samples were taken on day 63. The V end lost 1 base, the J end lost 4 bases, and 13 bases lay between the germline ends. This CDR3 has 15 amino acids. The germline V gene has CDR1 LGHDT and CDR2 YNNKEL (reference sequence). The source was peripheral blood, collected in a trial of Ad26.COV2.S vaccine versus placebo. The V gene is TRBV3-1 (or the pseudogene TRBV3-2), the J gene TRBJ1-1; D unresolved. The source is a person aged 18-60 years who received the Ad26.COV2.S COVID-19 vaccine or a placebo. CDR3 sequence reads: CASSQAPGPGTEAFF. CDR3 coding DNA: TGTGCCAGCAGCCAAGCTCCGGGCCCGGGCACTGAAGCTTTCTTT.